This T cell receptor beta chain was profiled in a study of blood T cell repertoires in COVID-19. Study-level background: Spain, Italy and the United States supplied samples that represented acute and convalescent COVID-19.

Those enrolled, adults aged 18 to 89 years, came from about 24 US areas. The J segment lost 9 bases and the V segment lost 3 bases, leaving 8 bases of the junction unmatched. CDR1 and CDR2 from the germline V gene are SGHRS and YFSETQ. The CDR3 consists of 14 residues. Here immunoSEQ multiplex PCR was the method, and the copy in TCRdb shows in-frame clones only, minus some. The sample has 280,000 or so clones; approximately 85% are singletons. Material: PBMCs or T cells enriched from blood (not recorded which). This chain joins TRBV5-1 and TRBJ1-5; TRBD1 matches 8 bases. This sequence originates from a man under 40 who had recovered from COVID-19. Written as DNA, the CDR3 is TGCGCCAGCAGCTCCGGACAGGGCCTGGGGCCCCAGCATTTT. Amino acid sequence: CASSSGQGLGPQHF.